This TCR beta chain emerged from a study of shared clonotypes between healthy human individuals. Study background: Those who served as donors were a couple of women and three men between the ages of 18 and 49.

CD45RO-negative cells were positively selected for CCR7, leaving out terminally differentiated effector memory CD45RA+ cells. The table came from immunoSEQ multiplex PCR; TCRdb's copy has only in-frame clones and leaves some out. The table lists around 1.9 million clones, approximately 92% of them singletons. The material sequenced was naive CD8+ T cells from PBMCs. The receptor comes from a man between 18 and 29 years old in good health. Some clones in this sample may be carry-over from other donors' samples.

In DNA, the CDR3 is TGTGCAAGTCGCTCAAAAGTGCTAGCGGGGCCCTCTGGGGCCAACGTCCTGACTTTC. Its protein is CASRSKVLAGPSGANVLTF. V usage is TRBV12-2 and J usage is TRBJ2-6; the table's D call, TRBD2, was not checked against the DNA. TRBV12-2 is a known pseudogene. CDR3 length equals 19 residues.